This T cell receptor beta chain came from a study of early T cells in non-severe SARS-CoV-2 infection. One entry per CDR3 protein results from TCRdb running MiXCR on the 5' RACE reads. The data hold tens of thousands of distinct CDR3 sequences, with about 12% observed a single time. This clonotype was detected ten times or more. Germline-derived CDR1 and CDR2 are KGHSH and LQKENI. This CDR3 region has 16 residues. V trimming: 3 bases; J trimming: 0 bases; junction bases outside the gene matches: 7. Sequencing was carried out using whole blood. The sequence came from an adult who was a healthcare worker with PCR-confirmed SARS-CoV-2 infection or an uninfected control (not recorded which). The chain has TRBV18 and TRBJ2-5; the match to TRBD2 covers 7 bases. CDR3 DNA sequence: TGTGCCAGCTCACCGTACCGCAGCGGGGACCAAGAGACCCAGTACTTC. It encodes CASSPYRSGDQETQYF.